This T cell receptor beta chain is from a study of cytomegalovirus exposure and HLA in healthy donors. Study-level points and caveats: No immune exposure information besides CMV serostatus was available. It was reported that TCR beta sequences correctly inferred the HLA-A and HLA-B alleles for most subjects.

This clone showed up just a few times. Its antigen is currently unknown. A multiplex PCR was run with 60 Vbeta primers and 13 Jbeta primers. The method was immunoSEQ multiplex PCR; TCRdb's version includes in-frame clones alone and lacks a portion of them. The sample records tens of thousands of clones, over 70% being singletons. The sample was PBMCs. The TCR originated in a man aged 30 to 39 in good health and CMV-seropositive.

This chain's CDR3 is CASISSYEQYF. The CDR3 nucleotides are TGTGCCAGCATATCTTCCTACGAGCAGTACTTC. J is TRBJ2-7 and V is TRBV6-1; D ambiguous. Looked up from germline, CDR1 is MNHNS and CDR2 is SASEGT. The V end lost 7 bases, the J end lost 1 base, and 5 bases lay between the germline ends. The CDR3 spans 11 residues.